Given below is one TCR beta chain in context. This clonotype was detected many times. Which antigen it targets is not known. No quality values exist for individual bases; no much larger clone is one base distant. These data come from a study of Graves' ophthalmopathy and Graves' hyperthyroidism (dated by TCRdb to between 2018 and 2020). About the full investigation: Peripheral blood was collected at initial diagnosis, before any treatment. The 85 to 100 discovery patients were randomly split 7:3 into training and test sets. An independent validation cohort was composed of some 18 hyperthyroidism patients and 17 patients who later progressed from hyperthyroidism to ophthalmopathy. In five or six hyperthyroidism patients, T-cell repertoires of thyroid tissue and blood were compared. After sampling, hyperthyroidism patients received methimazole starting at 30 mg daily, and ophthalmopathy patients received high-dose intravenous methylprednisolone. In total, approximately 140 blood samples were TCR-sequenced: fewer than 50 ophthalmopathy, some 75 hyperthyroidism and approximately 17 hyperthyroidism-to-ophthalmopathy patients. To explore V-J signatures distinguishing ophthalmopathy from hyperthyroidism, a discovery set of roughly 100 patients (43 ophthalmopathy, some 55 stable hyperthyroidism) was enrolled. The study used signatures of the TCR beta repertoire to tell Graves' ophthalmopathy apart from Graves' hyperthyroidism and to predict which patients would progress to ophthalmopathy. The paper as a whole reports these results and caveats: Most expanded thyroid clonotypes with a frequency above 0.001 also appeared in blood, which suggests that blood repertoires may reflect the immune response in the thyroid. The 13-signature model separated ophthalmopathy from stable hyperthyroidism with approximately 90% sensitivity and 81.08% specificity in cross-validation, and 80%/75% in the test set. No statistical method was used to set the sample size in advance, and the investigators knew which group each participant was assigned to. In validation, the model predicted ophthalmopathy progression with about 71% sensitivity and around 72% specificity; more than ten predicted patients were CT-confirmed with GO in a median of approximately 6.2 months.

Ophthalmopathy patients had moderately to severely active disease, Clinical Activity Score of at least 3, NOSPECS grade of at least 4, and disease duration under 3 months. Anyone with other autoimmune diseases, uncontrolled infections, pregnancy or lactation was excluded from the study. Diagnosis was based on clinical symptoms, serum thyroxine, TRAb, thyroid ultrasound and orbital computed tomography. Ficoll-Paque density gradient centrifugation was used to isolate PBMCs from 8.5 to 10 ml of fresh peripheral blood. Total RNA was extracted with Trizol reagent and quality-checked on an Agilent 2100 Bioanalyzer. For repertoire sequencing, the TCR beta CDR3 regions were amplified from RNA transcripts. HTBI primers and the Qiagen OneStep RT-PCR kit were used in a first-round RT-PCR, which was followed by a second-round multiplex PCR, size selection and purification. Libraries were sequenced paired-end with 100 bp reads on an Illumina HiSeq2000. From the authors' description of their analysis: SOAPnuke was used to process the reads, throwing out any read that had adapters, had uncalled bases, had a mean Phred below 15, or lacked an exact constant-primer or identifier match. High-quality paired reads were merged with COPE v1.2.5. Each unique nucleotide sequence was treated as a clonotype, and MiTCR v1.1 was used to align the clonotypes to the IMGT TRB V, D and J references. Only V-J combinations with frequency above 0.0001 were analysed, covering around 99% of repertoires. A TCR clonal expansion and chaos score per V-J combination was defined as the ratio of F50 clonal expansion to chaos observed in the TCRdist matrix. Welch's t-statistics and random forest were used to narrow the features down to around twelve V-J combinations, which were then fed into a naive Bayes classifier. Thyroid-blood repertoire similarity was quantified with the Morisita-Horn index. In-frame beta chains were kept once TCRdb had trimmed the public reads at Q25 with fastp and called clones with MiXCR. Rows with a matching CDR3 protein are joined into one entry that keeps the most common DNA and genes. TCRdb, not the authors, supplied the V and J calls. For this sample the table gives some 520,000 distinct CDR3 sequences, of which about an eighth were detected only once. About 9.4% of the sample rests with the top ten.

V is cut by 3 bases and J by 3 bases, and the space between the germline ends is 14 bases. The CDR3 runs 14 amino acids, cysteine and phenylalanine included. Just the 42-base CDR3 DNA is kept, in frame starting at base 1. CDR1 is given as SQVTM and CDR2 as ANQGSEA, both from the germline V gene. The sequence was obtained from a woman aged 30 to 39 with Graves' ophthalmopathy. Donor details come from another sample of the same person, matched by shared clones. Rearrangement joined TRBV29-1 to TRBJ1-2; a tentative D call is TRBD1 (5 bases match). The sample consisted of blood. CDR3 reads: CSVDGGAGDYGYTF. In nucleotides, the sequence is TGCAGCGTTGATGGCGGGGCGGGAGACTATGGCTACACCTTC.